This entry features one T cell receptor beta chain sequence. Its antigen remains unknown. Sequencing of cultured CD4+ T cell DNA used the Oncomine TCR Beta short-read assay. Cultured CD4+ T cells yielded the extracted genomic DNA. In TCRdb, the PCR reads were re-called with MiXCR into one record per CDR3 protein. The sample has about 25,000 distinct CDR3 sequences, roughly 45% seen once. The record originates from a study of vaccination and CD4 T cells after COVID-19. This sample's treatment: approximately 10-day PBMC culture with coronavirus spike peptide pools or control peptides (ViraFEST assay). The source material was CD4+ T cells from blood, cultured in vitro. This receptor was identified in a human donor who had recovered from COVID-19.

The CDR3, as DNA: TGTGCCAGCAGCTTAAGGGGGGTCCAGCTCACTGAAGCTTTCTTT. It translates to CASSLRGVQLTEAFF. The V and J genes are TRBV2 and TRBJ1-1; possible D gene TRBD1, 6 bases. The V end was cut by 6 bases, the J end by 4 bases, with 18 bases between. This CDR3 is built from 15 residues. The germline CDR1 and CDR2 sequences are SNHLY and FYNNEI. Looking up the rest from reference TRBV2 and TRBJ1-1 gives the full variable domain: EPEVTQTPSHQVTQMGQEVILRCVPISNHLYFYWYRQILGQKVEFLVSFYNNEISEKSEIFDDQFSVERPDGSNFTLKIRSTKLEDSAMYFCASSLRGVQLTEAFFGQGTRLTVV.